This T cell receptor beta chain stems from a study of blood T cell repertoires in COVID-19. V lost 9 bases, J lost 0 bases, and 7 bases stayed unmatched. The germline V gene has CDR1 LNHDA and CDR2 SQIVND (reference sequence). The CDR3 spans 15 residues. This clone has a single count. The Seattle patients joined while their infection was active and were tracked longitudinally afterward. Sequencing was performed with immunoSEQ multiplex PCR; in TCRdb, only in-frame clones are kept and a portion is missing. The table records about 170,000 clones, approximately 86% of them present only once. This sequence originates from a woman older than 75 with COVID-19, enrolled during active disease. The rearrangement joins TRBV19 to TRBJ1-4, with 7 nucleotides matching TRBD1. The sequencing input was peripheral blood. The CDR3 here is CASRGVDATNEKLFF. In DNA, the CDR3 is TGTGCCAGCAGGGGGGTAGATGCAACTAATGAAAAACTGTTTTTT.